These 16 T cell receptor beta chains came from one sample sequenced in a study of cytomegalovirus exposure and HLA in healthy donors. PCR used 60 Vbeta primers and 13 Jbeta primers. Here immunoSEQ multiplex PCR was the method, and the copy in TCRdb shows in-frame clones only, minus some. The sample carries roughly 140,000 clones, roughly 81% recorded once. Material for sequencing was PBMCs. These receptors all come from a young woman in good health and CMV-seronegative.

V usage is TRBV30 and J usage is TRBJ1-2; D uncertain. Germline CDR1 reads GTSNPN; CDR2 reads SVGIG (reference sequence). The CDR3 sequence is 13 residues long. Trimming pared 1 base from V and 2 bases from J, leaving 8 bases between. In DNA, the CDR3 is TGTGCCTGGAGTGCCCAGGCGAACTATGGCTACACCTTC. Translating it yields CAWSAQANYGYTF.

This sequence joins TRBV7-3 and TRBJ1-2; the match to TRBD1 covers 10 bases. V lost 5 bases and J lost 5; bases outside the gene matches: 5. Per the germline V gene, CDR1 is SGHTA and CDR2 is FQGTGA. The CDR3 has 14 residues. CDR3 nucleotide sequence: TGTGCCAGCAGCCCGGGGACAGGGGTTTATGGCTACACCTTC. Its translation: CASSPGTGVYGYTF.

The rearrangement uses TRBV18 and TRBJ2-6; D uncertain. The CDR3 runs to 15 residues. The V end lost 2 bases, the J end lost 6 bases, and 11 bases lay between the germline ends. The germline CDR1 and CDR2 sequences are KGHSH and LQKENI. CDR3 in amino acids: CASSPKIPLANVLTF. The CDR3 bases are TGTGCCAGCTCACCAAAAATCCCCCTGGCCAACGTCCTGACTTTC.

On this clone: The junction departs from germline at one end; a sequencing error may be responsible. V and J are TRBV7-9 and TRBJ2-7; 8 bases align to TRBD1. CDR1 SEHNR and CDR2 FQNEAQ come from the germline V gene (reference sequence). The CDR3 spans 12 residues. CDR3 nucleotides: TGTTCCAGCAGCGCCTCCGGGACAGGATGGTACTTC. It specifies CSSSASGTGWYF.

The chain is built from TRBV5-1 and TRBJ1-5; tentatively, D is TRBD1 (5 bases). The germline V and J ends were trimmed by 2 bases and 9 bases, with 18 bases remaining between them. CDR1 is SGHRS and CDR2 is YFSETQ in the germline V gene. This CDR3 has 15 residues. The chain's CDR3 is CASSLSHGAGSPQHF. CDR3 in DNA: TGCGCCAGCAGCTTAAGTCACGGCGCAGGGTCGCCCCAGCATTTT.

The CDR3 DNA reads as TGTGCCAGCAGCGGACTGGGCGGGCGGGGTGAGCAGTTCTTC. Translated, it gives CASSGLGGRGEQFF. The chain recombines TRBV7-2 with TRBJ2-1; D possibly corresponds to TRBD2 (6 bases). This CDR3 region has 14 residues. V shed 5 bases and J shed 9 bases, with 17 bases lying between them. CDR1 is SGHTA, CDR2 FQGNSA, per germline.

The CDR3 reads CASTRLAGGPDTQYF. The CDR3 nucleotides are TGTGCCAGTACAAGGCTAGCGGGGGGGCCAGATACGCAGTATTTT. The genes are TRBV9 and TRBJ2-3; 12 bases align to TRBD2. V lost 8 bases and J lost 4; bases outside the gene matches: 8. Germline CDR1 SGDLS, CDR2 YYNGEE. The CDR3 spans 15 residues.

The chain couples TRBV7-8 to TRBJ2-2; possible D gene TRBD1, 6 bases. With 7 bases removed from V and 4 bases from J, the gap between germline ends came to 13 bases. The CDR3 spans 14 residues. Germline loops: CDR1 SGHVS, CDR2 FQNEAQ. CDR3 nucleotide sequence: TGTGCCAGCAACTCCGACAGGACCACCGGGGAGCTGTTTTTT. Amino acid sequence: CASNSDRTTGELFF.

CDR3 residues: CASSSGGAAGYTF. In DNA form, the CDR3 reads TGTGCCAGCAGCTCGGGTGGGGCTGCTGGCTACACCTTC. V and J are TRBV7-2 and TRBJ1-2; TRBD1 is a possible D gene (5 bases). Germline V CDR1 and CDR2: SGHTA, FQGNSA. The length of the CDR3 is 13 residues. Trimming removed 4 bases at V and 7 bases at J, with 13 bases between.

J is TRBJ1-4 and V is TRBV5-1, with a tentative D call TRBD1 (6 bases). The germline gives CDR1 SGHRS, CDR2 YFSETQ. Trimming removed 4 bases at V and 8 bases at J, with 21 bases between. The CDR3 loop spans 16 amino acids. CDR3 sequence: CASSPPGQSPGEKLFF. Here the CDR3 DNA reads TGCGCCAGCAGCCCACCCGGACAGTCCCCTGGGGAAAAACTGTTTTTT.

This clone has more than one count but fewer than ten. This chain connects TRBV6-1 to TRBJ2-1, with 9 bases that match TRBD2. This CDR3 is 15 amino acids long. Germline V lookup: CDR1 MNHNS, CDR2 SASEGT. V shed 1 base, J shed 9 bases, and the junction held 7 bases outside the gene matches. CDR3 amino acids: CASSEEGSGSTEQFF. Written as DNA, the CDR3 is TGTGCCAGCAGTGAAGAGGGTAGCGGGAGTACTGAGCAGTTCTTC.

This chain connects TRBV29-1 to TRBJ1-3; 7 nucleotides align to TRBD1. The germline V gene has CDR1 SQVTM and CDR2 ANQGSEA. The V and J ends lost 7 bases and 0 bases, in that order; junction bases with no gene match: 6. The CDR3 spans 14 residues. This CDR3 reads CSARGTDSGNTIYF. The CDR3 nucleotides are TGCAGCGCCCGCGGGACAGACTCTGGAAACACCATATATTTT.

The CDR3: CASSQDLHEQYF. CDR3 coding DNA: TGTGCCAGCAGCCAAGATCTCCACGAGCAGTACTTC. The V and J genes are TRBV4-2 and TRBJ2-7; D unresolved. CDR3 size: 12 residues. Per germline, CDR1 LGHNA and CDR2 YNFKEQ. The V and J ends lost 0 bases and 5 bases respectively, with 5 bases between them.

This sequence joins TRBV7-2 and TRBJ2-7, with 14 bases identical to TRBD2. Germline CDR1 and CDR2: SGHTA and FQGNSA. The CDR3 contains 18 residues. The V gene end was trimmed by 5 bases and the J gene end by 4 bases; junction bases not matched to a gene: 13. This CDR3 is CASSLGLAGASLGYEQYF. The CDR3 DNA is TGTGCCAGCAGCCTGGGACTAGCGGGGGCCTCTCTGGGGTACGAGCAGTACTTC.

The V and J genes are TRBV7-3 and TRBJ2-2; D is uncertain. CDR3 length: 13 residues. V was shortened by 1 base and J by 5 bases, with 5 bases between the two germline ends. Germline V CDR1 and CDR2: SGHTA, FQGTGA. The chain's CDR3 is CASSLRSTGELFF. The CDR3 DNA is TGTGCCAGCAGCTTAAGGAGTACCGGGGAGCTGTTTTTT.

The rearrangement joins TRBV28 to TRBJ1-2; 7 positions match TRBD1. From germline, CDR1 is MDHEN and CDR2 SYDVKM. This CDR3 spans 14 amino acids. The V gene end was trimmed by 6 bases and the J gene end by 6 bases; junction bases not matched to a gene: 10. CDR3 loop: CASRLTGPFHGYTF. The CDR3 region has the DNA TGTGCCAGCAGACTGACAGGGCCTTTTCATGGCTACACCTTC.